Each of the 9 T cell receptor beta chains below was sequenced from the same sample in a study of blood T cell repertoires in COVID-19. Clones were sequenced by immunoSEQ multiplex PCR, and TCRdb holds only the in-frame ones, with some missing. The sample lists a few hundred thousand clones; 84% were seen once. The sequencing sample was made of peripheral blood. The receptor set was obtained from a woman aged 55-70 years who had recovered from COVID-19.

This chain links TRBV27 with TRBJ2-7; D ambiguous. In germline, CDR1 is MNHEY, CDR2 SMNVEV (reference sequence). The CDR3 is 11 residues long. V was pared by 3 bases and J by 5 bases, with 5 bases between. The CDR3 here is CASSFGHEQYF. The CDR3 DNA follows: TGTGCCAGCAGTTTCGGTCACGAGCAGTACTTC.

This chain joins TRBV28 and TRBJ2-1; 9 bases fit TRBD1. J was trimmed by 7 bases and V by 2 bases; bases with no gene match: 6. Germline V gene lookup returns CDR1 MDHEN and CDR2 SYDVKM. The CDR3 extends over 15 amino acids. In DNA, the CDR3 is TGTGCCAGCAGTTTACTACAGGGGGCGCGAAATGAGCAGTTCTTC. This translates into CASSLLQGARNEQFF.

This chain links TRBV5-6 with TRBJ2-7; the D gene is possibly TRBD2 (5 bases). Germline loops: CDR1 SGHDT, CDR2 YYEEEE. V gave up 4 bases and J gave up 2 bases, with 10 bases separating them. The CDR3 length is 13 residues. The CDR3 DNA reads TGTGCCAGCAGCCGAGGACTTCCCTACGAGCAGTACTTC. Amino acid sequence: CASSRGLPYEQYF.

V is TRBV7-9 and J is TRBJ1-5; D perhaps matches TRBD1 (6 bases). The germline gives CDR1 SEHNR, CDR2 FQNEAQ (reference sequence). Trimming took 1 base from V and 3 from J, leaving 7 bases between them. This CDR3 spans 14 amino acids. The CDR3 coding sequence is TGTGCCAGCAGCTTAGACAGGGACAATCAGCCCCAGCATTTT. Its translation: CASSLDRDNQPQHF. Full variable domain (remainder filled in from reference TRBV7-9 and TRBJ1-5): DTGVSQNPRHKITKRGQNVTFRCDPISEHNRLYWYRQTLGQGPEFLTYFQNEAQLEKSRLLSDRFSAERPKGSFSTLEIQRTEQGDSAMYLCASSLDRDNQPQHFGDGTRLSIL.

V and J are TRBV7-9 and TRBJ1-1, with 9 bases fitting TRBD1. Germline lookup yields CDR1 SEHNR and CDR2 FQNEAQ (reference sequence). V shed 4 bases and J 7 bases; nucleotides not matched to a gene: 19. The CDR3 contains 18 residues. CDR3 sequence reads: CASSSPKNRGQRFDEAFF. CDR3 DNA sequence: TGTGCCAGCAGCTCCCCTAAAAACAGGGGGCAGAGGTTCGATGAAGCTTTCTTT.

This chain joins TRBV7-6 and TRBJ2-7, with a weak D call TRBD1 (5 bases). This CDR3 region has 14 residues. V lost 5 bases, J lost 1 base, and 12 bases lay in between. Looked up from germline, CDR1 is SGHVS and CDR2 is FNYEAQ. The CDR3 coding sequence is TGTGCCAGCAGCATGACCAGGGAATCCTACGAGCAGTACTTC. It codes for CASSMTRESYEQYF.

This rearrangement joins TRBV6-2 or TRBV6-3 to TRBJ2-7; TRBD2 aligns across 13 bases. This CDR3 has 16 residues. Looked up from germline, CDR1 is MNHEY and CDR2 is SVGEGT. V trimming: 4 bases; J trimming: 4 bases; junction bases outside the gene matches: 7. CDR3 coding DNA: TGTGCCAGCAGTTTACCCGGGACTAGCGGGGCGTACGAGCAGTACTTC. Its translation is CASSLPGTSGAYEQYF.

As DNA, the CDR3 is TGTGCCAGCAGCGCACAGGGGGCGTTGATGGGAGATACGCAGTATTTT. Residues: CASSAQGALMGDTQYF. The chain carries TRBV7-3 and TRBJ2-3; 9 nucleotides agree with TRBD1. Losses at the gene ends were 5 bases for V and 5 bases for J; bases not matched to a gene: 11. Germline CDR1 is SGHTA and CDR2 is FQGTGA. The CDR3 extends over 16 amino acids.

This chain uses TRBV12-3 or TRBV12-4 with TRBJ2-3, with 8 positions matching TRBD2. V dropped 1 base and J dropped 12; count of bases not matched to a gene: 6. This CDR3 is 13 amino acids long. CDR3 in amino acids: CASSLEERGPQYF. CDR3 sequence (DNA): TGTGCCAGCAGTTTAGAGGAGCGGGGGCCCCAGTATTTT.